A selection of T cell receptor beta chains follows, all from one sample in a study of PD-L1 blockade in urothelial cancer. The assay was immunoSEQ multiplex PCR, and TCRdb's table has in-frame clones only and misses some. The sample records about 63,000 clones, 81% being singletons. This sample comprised PBMCs, obtained around atezolizumab (anti-PD-L1) treatment. The receptors were sampled from a man aged 70 or older with urothelial cancer. The CDR3 runs from the conserved cysteine through the conserved F or W. The D gene is left open where the match is weak. The size entry is marked missing in some rows and otherwise reads once, few, many or a size class.

j_call v_call d_call clone_size cdr3_aa cdr3_nt
TRBJ2-5 TRBV19 TRBD1 - CASSIAQDRGETQYF TGTGCCAGTAGTATAGCCCAGGACAGGGGAGAGACCCAGTACTTC
TRBJ2-5 TRBV6-1 - - CASSEALFLEREQETQYF TGTGCCAGCAGTGAAGCGCTTTTTCTGGAAAGGGAGCAAGAGACCCAGTACTTC
TRBJ2-2 TRBV2 TRBD1 - CASSDNRGTGELFF TGTGCCAGCAGTGACAACAGGGGTACCGGGGAGCTGTTTTTT
TRBJ2-1 TRBV11-2 TRBD2 - CASSVGLAGGIYEQFF TGTGCCAGCAGCGTCGGACTAGCGGGAGGAATATATGAGCAGTTCTTC
TRBJ2-7 TRBV30 TRBD2 - CAWSKGLSYEQYF TGTGCCTGGAGTAAGGGACTATCGTACGAGCAGTACTTC
TRBJ2-3 TRBV7-6 TRBD2 few CASSLLGTSLTDTQYF TGTGCCAGCAGCTTACTCGGGACTAGCCTCACAGATACGCAGTATTTT
TRBJ1-4 TRBV19 - - CASTSNEKLFF TGTGCCAGTACCTCTAATGAAAAACTGTTTTTT
TRBJ2-5 TRBV25-1 - - CASSGSQGAQETQYF TGTGCCAGCAGTGGCTCTCAGGGCGCCCAAGAGACCCAGTACTTC
TRBJ2-7 TRBV7-9 - - CASSLGTHSYEQYF TGTGCCAGCAGCTTAGGGACACACTCCTACGAGCAGTACTTC
TRBJ2-2 TRBV5-4 TRBD1 once CASSSRTGLTNTGELFF TGTGCCAGCAGCTCTCGGACAGGGTTAACGAACACCGGGGAGCTGTTTTTT
TRBJ2-7 TRBV18 - - CASSPPVGEVYEQYF TGTGCCAGCTCACCACCGGTGGGAGAGGTCTACGAGCAGTACTTC
TRBJ2-1 TRBV9 - once CASSVEAWGMSNEQFF TGTGCCAGCAGCGTAGAGGCGTGGGGCATGTCCAATGAGCAGTTCTTC
TRBJ2-1 TRBV2 - - CASSEVRQYNEQFF TGTGCCAGCAGTGAGGTGCGACAGTACAATGAGCAGTTCTTC
TRBJ1-5 TRBV5-4 - - CASSFSGRGGGQPQHF TGTGCCAGCAGCTTCAGCGGCAGGGGCGGAGGTCAGCCCCAGCATTTT
TRBJ2-5 TRBV27 - - CASSPYVRETQYF TGTGCCAGCAGTCCCTATGTACGTGAGACCCAGTACTTC
TRBJ1-4 TRBV28 - - CASSLLPGATNEKLFF TGTGCCAGCAGTCTCCTCCCGGGGGCAACTAATGAAAAACTGTTTTTT
TRBJ1-2 TRBV5-8 TRBD1 few CASSPGDRPYGYTF TGTGCCAGCAGCCCCGGGGACAGACCCTATGGCTACACCTTC